These 15 T cell receptor beta chains came from one sample sequenced in a study of technical replicates of blood from a few donors. Here immunoSEQ multiplex PCR was the method, and the copy in TCRdb shows in-frame clones only, minus some. The data show about 88,000 clones, 85% to 95% seen once. The sequenced sample consisted of T cells isolated from PBMCs. These receptor sequences come from a human donor in good health.

The CDR3 coding sequence is TGTGCCAGTAGGAGGACTCTTAATGAAAAACTGTTTTTT. Its protein product is CASRRTLNEKLFF. This chain joins TRBV19 and TRBJ1-4; D call uncertain. The length of the CDR3 is 13 residues. Per the germline V gene, CDR1 is LNHDA and CDR2 is SQIVND (reference sequence). V was trimmed by 6 bases and J by 4 bases, leaving 9 bases between them.

The chain has TRBV5-1 and TRBJ2-5; tentative D call: TRBD1 (5 bases). Germline CDR1 reads SGHRS; CDR2 reads YFSETQ. This CDR3 is built from 14 residues. The ends were cut back, 4 bases at V and 2 bases at J, with 12 bases in the middle. In DNA, the CDR3 is TGCGCCAGCAGCGGCTCAGGGTTTCAAGAGACCCAGTACTTC. Its protein is CASSGSGFQETQYF.

There are a few counts of this clone. J is TRBJ1-3 and V is TRBV5-1; D gene unclear. V lost 1 base and J lost 0, with 11 bases in between. There are 16 residues in the CDR3. CDR1 is SGHRS and CDR2 is YFSETQ in the germline V gene. The DNA of the CDR3 is TGCGCCAGCAGCTTGTCTAGCGACTCCTCTGGAAACACCATATATTTT. It encodes CASSLSSDSSGNTIYF.

This clone was seen more than once but under ten times. The chain links TRBV4-2 to TRBJ1-1, with D unresolved. The V gene's germline CDR1 is LGHNA and CDR2 YNFKEQ. The CDR3 runs to 15 residues. V lost 1 base and J lost 0, with 9 bases in between. The CDR3 DNA reads as TGTGCCAGCAGCCAAGTTCCGGGGATGAACACTGAAGCTTTCTTT. This gives the protein CASSQVPGMNTEAFF.

The chain carries TRBV19 and TRBJ1-2; D is uncertain. Germline loops: CDR1 LNHDA, CDR2 SQIVND (reference sequence). The CDR3 has 13 residues. The V gene lost 11 bases and the J gene lost 4 bases, with 17 bases spanning the gap. CDR3 bases: TGTGCCGCCGGTCCCGGGATCAGCTATGGCTACACCTTC. Translation gives CAAGPGISYGYTF.

This clone showed up just once. The rearrangement links TRBV28 to TRBJ1-1; D gene unclear. The CDR3 sequence is 13 residues long. The ends were cut back, 5 bases at V and 8 bases at J, with 15 bases in the middle. CDR1 is MDHEN, CDR2 SYDVKM, per germline. The CDR3 DNA is TGTGCCAGCAGTACCACGGAGTTACGAGAAGCTTTCTTT. This sequence encodes CASSTTELREAFF. The full variable domain, completed using reference TRBV28 and TRBJ1-1, is DVKVTQSSRYLVKRTGEKVFLECVQDMDHENMFWYRQDPGLGLRLIYFSYDVKMKEKGDIPEGYSVSREKKERFSLILESASTNQTSMYLCASSTTELREAFFGQGTRLTVV.

This sequence joins TRBV4-1 and TRBJ2-7; TRBD2 agrees at 10 bases. Unmatched junction bases numbered 6, after V lost 0 bases and J lost 1 base. The CDR3 length is 17 residues. In germline, CDR1 is MGHRA, CDR2 YSYEKL. As DNA, the CDR3 is TGCGCCAGCAGCCAAGAGGCTAGCGGGAGAGGGTCCTACGAGCAGTACTTC. Its protein is CASSQEASGRGSYEQYF.

The table lists this clone with a count of one. This chain links TRBV7-2 with TRBJ2-7; TRBD2 matches at 7 bases. Germline V lookup: CDR1 SGHTA, CDR2 FQGNSA. The CDR3 loop spans 14 amino acids. V dropped 1 base and J dropped 7; count of bases not matched to a gene: 7. The CDR3 reads CASSLVGGPREQYF. Written as DNA, the CDR3 is TGTGCCAGCAGCTTAGTGGGAGGGCCACGAGAGCAGTACTTC. Full variable domain (outside the CDR3, taken from reference TRBV7-2 and TRBJ2-7): GAGVSQSPSNKVTEKGKDVELRCDPISGHTALYWYRQSLGQGLEFLIYFQGNSAPDKSGLPSDRFSAERTGGSVSTLTIQRTQQEDSAVYLCASSLVGGPREQYFGPGTRLTVT.

The chain joins TRBV5-1 to TRBJ1-5, with D possibly being TRBD1 (5 bases). The V gene's germline CDR1 is SGHRS and CDR2 YFSETQ. The ends were cut back, 1 base at V and 6 bases at J, with 8 bases in the middle. The CDR3 sequence is 13 residues long. The CDR3 sequence is CASSLTGGQPQHF. Written as DNA, the CDR3 is TGCGCCAGCAGCTTGACAGGCGGTCAGCCCCAGCATTTT.

The V gene is TRBV2, the J gene TRBJ1-2, with 9 bases matching TRBD1. J lost 0 bases, V lost 3 bases, and 11 bases had no gene match. Germline V lookup: CDR1 SNHLY, CDR2 FYNNEI. This CDR3 is 18 amino acids long. The CDR3: CASSDLGQGSPTNYGYTF. CDR3 DNA sequence: TGTGCCAGCAGTGATCTGGGACAGGGCTCCCCCACTAACTATGGCTACACCTTC.

The chain uses TRBV10-3 and TRBJ1-1; TRBD1 matches 8 bases. CDR1 and CDR2 (germline): ENHRY, SYGVKD. Trimming cost V 7 bases and J 4 bases; bases outside gene matches: 8. CDR3 length: 14 amino acids. As DNA, the CDR3 is TGTGCCATCAAAGTGGCGACAGGGGTCACTGAAGCTTTCTTT. It codes for CAIKVATGVTEAFF.

The rearrangement links TRBV4-1 to TRBJ1-5; D possibly corresponds to TRBD1 (5 bases). Germline V gene data show CDR1 as MGHRA and CDR2 as YSYEKL. Trimming removed 0 bases at V and 3 bases at J, with 15 bases between. This CDR3 spans 17 amino acids. The CDR3 here is CASSQDGSGGINQPQHF. In nucleotides, the CDR3 is TGCGCCAGCAGCCAAGATGGTTCGGGGGGTATCAATCAGCCCCAGCATTTT.

The chain links TRBV7-2 to TRBJ1-1; no clear D gene. The V and J ends lost 1 base and 3 bases respectively, with 6 bases between them. The germline V gene has CDR1 SGHTA and CDR2 FQGNSA. The CDR3 extends over 13 amino acids. CDR3 in amino acids: CASSLGLYTEAFF. DNA for the CDR3: TGTGCCAGCAGCTTAGGGCTTTACACTGAAGCTTTCTTT.

This sequence joins TRBV20-1 and TRBJ1-1; possibly TRBD1 for D (5 bases). CDR3 length: 10 amino acids. Germline V lookup: CDR1 DFQATT, CDR2 SNEGSKA (reference sequence). The CDR3 reads CKIGAGIAFF. CDR3 DNA: TGCAAAATAGGGGCAGGCATCGCTTTCTTT.

V gene TRBV7-2 combines with J gene TRBJ2-6; D gene uncertain. The CDR3 totals 15 residues. Germline assignment: CDR1 SGHTA and CDR2 FQGNSA. V was pared by 3 bases and J by 1 base, with 7 bases between. In DNA form, the CDR3 reads TGTGCCAGCAGCTTTCACAGTTCTGGGGCCAACGTCCTGACTTTC. The encoded protein is CASSFHSSGANVLTF.